The sequence of this T cell receptor (beta chain) was determined in a study of T cell clusters in autoimmune cytopenias. Regarding the study as a whole: Active autoimmune hepatitis patients had almost three-fold fewer exclusive TRB clusters than healthy donors.

Tens of thousands of genome equivalents of blood DNA were amplified for TRB. In terms of frequency, this clonotype is medium-sized (0.01 to 0.1%). Its target is unknown. TRB rearrangements were amplified by touch-down multiplex PCR with mixed TRB-A/B primers. Reanalyzing the multiplex PCR reads, TCRdb keeps one entry per CDR3 protein, without DNA. Across around 5,000 distinct CDR3 sequences, the top ten clones capture 7.5% to 9.5% of the sample. Germline-derived CDR1 and CDR2 are MNHEY and SVGEGT. The CDR3 has 16 residues. This clonotype originated in a human donor with an autoimmune cytopenia or autoimmune hepatitis (not recorded which). The sample was peripheral blood. The genes are TRBV6-2 or TRBV6-3 and TRBJ1-5. The CDR3 loop reads CASRPSGGNSNQPQHF.